This T cell receptor beta chain was profiled in a study of molecular identifiers for immune sequencing clone quantification. General study points: Clones above 20 RNA copies contained over 98% of effector molecules but under 1% of naive ones. Barcode sharing among identical TCR molecules could make large clones appear smaller. Investigators reportedly could detect spiked Jurkat TCR RNA from one cell among one million naive cells.

TCRdb independently ran MiXCR on the PCR reads; one entry per CDR3 protein. The table lists 40,000 to 45,000 distinct CDR3 sequences, about a fifth of them singletons, with about 1.2% in the top ten. Ten or more counts support this clonotype. Its antigen is unknown. In the sort, naive CD8 T cells were defined as CD8+CD4-CCR7+CD45RA+. Germline assignment: CDR1 SGDLS and CDR2 YYNGEE. V was shortened by 0 bases and J by 4 bases, with 5 bases between the two germline ends. The CDR3 length is 12 residues. The chain has TRBV9 and TRBJ2-7; D gene uncertain. Sequencing was performed on naive CD8+ T cells from blood, with Jurkat cell RNA spiked in. As for subset: FACS-sorted CD8+CD4-CCR7+CD45RA+ naive T cells. The receptor was derived from a human donor in good health. Some libraries in this study had Jurkat cell RNA spiked in. The CDR3 loop reads CASSVDGYEQYF. The CDR3 DNA reads as TGTGCCAGCAGCGTAGATGGGTACGAGCAGTACTTC.